This T cell receptor beta chain was profiled in a study of tumor-infiltrating lymphocytes in primary liver carcinoma. Across the whole study: The neoplasms were of stage T1-T3 N0M0, with dimensions of roughly 4.2 to 10 cm across. Study outcomes and limitations: Tumor region pairs outstripped tumor-adjacent and tumor-blood pairs in overlap. Each sample was bulk and unsorted; consequently, CD4+ and CD8+ repertoires were not compared.

From 450 to 600 ng total RNA, TCR beta cDNA was generated with a primer in the constant region. It was through three nested multiplex PCR rounds of slightly modified ARM-PCR that TCR beta libraries arose. Use of TRBV1-TRBV30 forward primers with a C-beta reverse primer characterized the first two PCR rounds, which lasted approximately 11 cycles each. TCRdb reprocessed the multiplex PCR reads via MiXCR and lists one record per CDR3 protein. The sample lists a few hundred thousand distinct CDR3 sequences; 50% to 75% were seen once. Germline DNA was also extracted, and blood RNA was taken from unsorted whole blood. It was before surgery that approximately 4 milliliters of peripheral blood were collected. CDR3 size: 19 residues. About this clonotype itself: Its specificity is not known.

The chain is built from TRBV21-1 and TRBJ2-6; the D call TRBD2 from the table was never checked on the DNA. TRBV21-1 represents a pseudogene. The TCR sequence derives from a young woman with primary liver carcinoma and hepatitis B virus infection. Specimen: peripheral blood. Here the CDR3 reads CASSKSTRDSRTGANVLTF. CDR3 in DNA: TGTGCCAGCAGCAAAAGTACCCGGGACTCGCGGACTGGGGCCAACGTCCTGACTTTC.